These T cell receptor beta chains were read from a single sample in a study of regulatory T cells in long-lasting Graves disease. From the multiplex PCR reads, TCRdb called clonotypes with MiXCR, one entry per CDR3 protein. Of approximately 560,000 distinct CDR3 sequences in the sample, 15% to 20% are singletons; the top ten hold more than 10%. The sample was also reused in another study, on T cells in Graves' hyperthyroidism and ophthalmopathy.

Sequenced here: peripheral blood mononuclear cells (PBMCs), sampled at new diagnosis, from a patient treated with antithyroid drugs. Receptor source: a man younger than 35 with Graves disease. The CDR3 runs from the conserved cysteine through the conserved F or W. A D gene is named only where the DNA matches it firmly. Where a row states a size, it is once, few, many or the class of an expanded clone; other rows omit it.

CDR3nt: TGTGCCATCAGTCGTGGGCCGGCCTACGAGCAGTACTTC
CDR3aa: CAISRGPAYEQYF
j_gene: TRBJ2-7
d_gene: .
abundance: few
v_gene: TRBV10-3

CDR3nt: TGTGCCAGCAGACCGACAGGAACCTACAATGAGCAGTTCTTC
CDR3aa: CASRPTGTYNEQFF
j_gene: TRBJ2-1
d_gene: .
abundance: .
v_gene: TRBV12-3/TRBV12-4

CDR3nt: TGCGCCAGCAGCTTGGAGGACGGAGATACCCAAGCTTTCTTT
CDR3aa: CASSLEDGDTQAFF
j_gene: TRBJ1-1
d_gene: .
abundance: .
v_gene: TRBV5-1

CDR3nt: TGTGCCAGCAGCTCGCGGACTAGCGGGAAGCGCTCCTACAATGAGCAGTTCTTC
CDR3aa: CASSSRTSGKRSYNEQFF
j_gene: TRBJ2-1
d_gene: TRBD2
abundance: few
v_gene: TRBV7-2

CDR3nt: TGTGCCAGCAGCGGCAGGGATACCTACGAGCAGTACTTC
CDR3aa: CASSGRDTYEQYF
j_gene: TRBJ2-7
d_gene: .
abundance: .
v_gene: TRBV9

CDR3nt: TGTGCCAGCAGTTCTCCGGACAGGGTGGACACAGATACGCAGTATTTT
CDR3aa: CASSSPDRVDTDTQYF
j_gene: TRBJ2-3
d_gene: TRBD1
abundance: many
v_gene: TRBV28

CDR3nt: TGCGCCAGCAGCCCCTCGGCAGGGGATAATTCACCCCTCCACTTT
CDR3aa: CASSPSAGDNSPLHF
j_gene: TRBJ1-6
d_gene: .
abundance: few
v_gene: TRBV5-1

CDR3nt: TGTGCCAGCAGTTTATCTGATAGCGGGCCCGCCTACAATGAGCAGTCCTTC
CDR3aa: CASSLSDSGPAYNEQSF
j_gene: TRBJ2-1
d_gene: TRBD2
abundance: few
v_gene: TRBV27

CDR3nt: TGTGCCAGCAGTGCGGGACAGAGCTCCTACGAGCAGTACTTC
CDR3aa: CASSAGQSSYEQYF
j_gene: TRBJ2-7
d_gene: TRBD1
abundance: many
v_gene: TRBV2

CDR3nt: TGTGCCAGCAGTTTAGTTCTTGGGGACGATGAGCAGTTCTTC
CDR3aa: CASSLVLGDDEQFF
j_gene: TRBJ2-1
d_gene: .
abundance: many
v_gene: TRBV12-3/TRBV12-4

CDR3nt: TGTGCCAGTAGTCCCGCAGAGGACTCCTCCTACGAGCAGTACTTC
CDR3aa: CASSPAEDSSYEQYF
j_gene: TRBJ2-7
d_gene: .
abundance: .
v_gene: TRBV19

CDR3nt: TGTGCCTGTCGGGATACCTACAATGAGCAGTTCTTC
CDR3aa: CACRDTYNEQFF
j_gene: TRBJ2-1
d_gene: .
abundance: .
v_gene: TRBV30

CDR3nt: TGTGCCAGCAGTTTACGGGGGCTTGCTAACTATGGCTACACCTTC
CDR3aa: CASSLRGLANYGYTF
j_gene: TRBJ1-2
d_gene: .
abundance: few
v_gene: TRBV12-3/TRBV12-4

CDR3nt: TGCGCCAGCAGCAACCGGGACAGGTTCCCTGGTGGCTACACCTTC
CDR3aa: CASSNRDRFPGGYTF
j_gene: TRBJ1-2
d_gene: TRBD1
abundance: few
v_gene: TRBV5-1

CDR3nt: TGTGCCTGGAGACGGCTACCGAGCACAGATACGCAGTATTTT
CDR3aa: CAWRRLPSTDTQYF
j_gene: TRBJ2-3
d_gene: .
abundance: many
v_gene: TRBV30

CDR3nt: TGTGCCAGCAGCCAAGAAGGAGGTAGGCCCGGGCAGTACTTC
CDR3aa: CASSQEGGRPGQYF
j_gene: TRBJ2-7
d_gene: .
abundance: many
v_gene: TRBV3-1

CDR3nt: TGTGCCACCAGTGACTCCCTTACAGAGATCCATATCACAGATACGCAGTATTTT
CDR3aa: CATSDSLTEIHITDTQYF
j_gene: TRBJ2-3
d_gene: .
abundance: few
v_gene: TRBV24-1

CDR3nt: TGTGCCAGCAGTCCTTCTCCCGGGACAGGGGATGGCTACACCTTC
CDR3aa: CASSPSPGTGDGYTF
j_gene: TRBJ1-2
d_gene: TRBD1
abundance: many
v_gene: TRBV28

CDR3nt: TGTGCCAGCTCACCAGTGAAGAATGAGCAGTTCTTC
CDR3aa: CASSPVKNEQFF
j_gene: TRBJ2-1
d_gene: .
abundance: .
v_gene: TRBV18

CDR3nt: TGTGCCAGCAGTCTCTCCGGGACTAGCGGCTCCTACGAGCAGTACTTC
CDR3aa: CASSLSGTSGSYEQYF
j_gene: TRBJ2-7
d_gene: TRBD2
abundance: many
v_gene: TRBV6-2/TRBV6-3

CDR3nt: TGTGCCAGCCCACCGGACAGGGGCACTGAAGCTTTCTTT
CDR3aa: CASPPDRGTEAFF
j_gene: TRBJ1-1
d_gene: TRBD1
abundance: .
v_gene: TRBV18

CDR3nt: TGTGCCAGCAGTTACTCCAACCTGGGCTATGGCTACACCTTC
CDR3aa: CASSYSNLGYGYTF
j_gene: TRBJ1-2
d_gene: .
abundance: many
v_gene: TRBV6-5

CDR3nt: TGTGCCAGCAGTAACAGGGGCACAGATACGCAGTATTTT
CDR3aa: CASSNRGTDTQYF
j_gene: TRBJ2-3
d_gene: .
abundance: many
v_gene: TRBV12-3/TRBV12-4

CDR3nt: TGTGCCACCAGTGATCCCAGCAGGGAACTCACAGATACGCAGTATTTT
CDR3aa: CATSDPSRELTDTQYF
j_gene: TRBJ2-3
d_gene: .
abundance: many
v_gene: TRBV24-1

CDR3nt: TGTGCCAGTAGTATAACAGGCAGGGTCTCCACTGAAGCTTTCTTT
CDR3aa: CASSITGRVSTEAFF
j_gene: TRBJ1-1
d_gene: .
abundance: few
v_gene: TRBV19

CDR3nt: TGTGCTAGTGGTTCTAATCAGCCCCAGCATTTT
CDR3aa: CASGSNQPQHF
j_gene: TRBJ1-5
d_gene: .
abundance: many
v_gene: TRBV12-5

CDR3nt: TGCAGTGCTAGGGCAACAGGGGGCTCTCAGCCCCAGCATTTT
CDR3aa: CSARATGGSQPQHF
j_gene: TRBJ1-5
d_gene: TRBD1
abundance: few
v_gene: TRBV20-1

CDR3nt: TGTGCCAGCAGCTTGAGGACAGGTAGGCCCTACGAGCAGTACTTC
CDR3aa: CASSLRTGRPYEQYF
j_gene: TRBJ2-7
d_gene: TRBD1
abundance: .
v_gene: TRBV5-8

CDR3nt: TGTGCCAGCAGTGAATGGGGACAGGGAGGAGATACGCAGTATTTT
CDR3aa: CASSEWGQGGDTQYF
j_gene: TRBJ2-3
d_gene: TRBD1
abundance: many
v_gene: TRBV25-1

CDR3nt: TGTGCCATCGGGCCGGGACAGAGGAACACTGAAGCTTTCTTT
CDR3aa: CAIGPGQRNTEAFF
j_gene: TRBJ1-1
d_gene: TRBD1
abundance: many
v_gene: TRBV10-3

CDR3nt: TGTGCCAGCAGTTACTTAGCGGGAGGAACCGAGCAGTACTTC
CDR3aa: CASSYLAGGTEQYF
j_gene: TRBJ2-7
d_gene: TRBD2
abundance: few
v_gene: TRBV6-5

CDR3nt: TGTGCCAGCAGCGCGGACAGGAACACTGAAGCTTTCTTT
CDR3aa: CASSADRNTEAFF
j_gene: TRBJ1-1
d_gene: .
abundance: many
v_gene: TRBV18

CDR3nt: TGTGCCAGCAGCTTAACCCCCGGGAGTGGAGCCAAAAACATTCAGTACTTC
CDR3aa: CASSLTPGSGAKNIQYF
j_gene: TRBJ2-4
d_gene: .
abundance: many
v_gene: TRBV7-3

CDR3nt: TGCAGTGCTATGTTACAGGGGGCGAACACTGAAGCTTTCTTT
CDR3aa: CSAMLQGANTEAFF
j_gene: TRBJ1-1
d_gene: TRBD1
abundance: many
v_gene: TRBV20-1

CDR3nt: TGTGCCTGGAGAGATCTAGCGTGGTTTCATGAGCAGTTCTTC
CDR3aa: CAWRDLAWFHEQFF
j_gene: TRBJ2-1
d_gene: .
abundance: .
v_gene: TRBV30

CDR3nt: TGTGCCAGCAGGGAACAAAGGACAGGAAGCGCCGATGGCTACACCTTC
CDR3aa: CASREQRTGSADGYTF
j_gene: TRBJ1-2
d_gene: TRBD1
abundance: .
v_gene: TRBV25-1

CDR3nt: TGCGCCAGCAGCTTAGGACAGGGGCCCTCCACAGATACGCAGTATTTT
CDR3aa: CASSLGQGPSTDTQYF
j_gene: TRBJ2-3
d_gene: TRBD1
abundance: many
v_gene: TRBV5-1

CDR3nt: TGCAGCGTTGAACACGGGAGCACAGATACGCAGTATTTT
CDR3aa: CSVEHGSTDTQYF
j_gene: TRBJ2-3
d_gene: .
abundance: .
v_gene: TRBV29-1

CDR3nt: TGTGCCAGCAGCTCCCGACGGACAGGGTCCCACGAGCAGTACTTC
CDR3aa: CASSSRRTGSHEQYF
j_gene: TRBJ2-7
d_gene: TRBD1
abundance: few
v_gene: TRBV6-2/TRBV6-3

CDR3nt: TGTGCCACCAGCAGAGATGATCTCAGGGTCCTATCGGGACTAGCGGTTTACGAGCAGTACTTC
CDR3aa: CATSRDDLRVLSGLAVYEQYF
j_gene: TRBJ2-7
d_gene: TRBD2
abundance: .
v_gene: TRBV15

CDR3nt: TGTGCCAGCAGCCAACGCGCGGGGAAATCCACAGATACGCAGTATTTT
CDR3aa: CASSQRAGKSTDTQYF
j_gene: TRBJ2-3
d_gene: .
abundance: few
v_gene: TRBV3-1

CDR3nt: TGTGCCAGCAGCTTAACGCGTGATGAGCAGTTCTTC
CDR3aa: CASSLTRDEQFF
j_gene: TRBJ2-1
d_gene: .
abundance: many
v_gene: TRBV7-3

CDR3nt: TGTGCCTGGAGCGGGGTATACACAGATACGCAGTATTTT
CDR3aa: CAWSGVYTDTQYF
j_gene: TRBJ2-3
d_gene: .
abundance: few
v_gene: TRBV30

CDR3nt: TGCGCCAGCAGCCACTCAGGGAGGGGAAACACTGAAGCTTTCTTT
CDR3aa: CASSHSGRGNTEAFF
j_gene: TRBJ1-1
d_gene: .
abundance: .
v_gene: TRBV5-1

CDR3nt: TGCGCCAGCGGTACAGGAAATTCACCCCTCCACTTT
CDR3aa: CASGTGNSPLHF
j_gene: TRBJ1-6
d_gene: .
abundance: few
v_gene: TRBV5-1

CDR3nt: TGTGCCACCAGCAGAGTCGGTTTGGGGGCTGGAAACACCATATATTTT
CDR3aa: CATSRVGLGAGNTIYF
j_gene: TRBJ1-3
d_gene: .
abundance: .
v_gene: TRBV15

CDR3nt: TGTGCCAGCTCACCACCGAGACAGGGGCAGCACACTGAAGCTTTCTTT
CDR3aa: CASSPPRQGQHTEAFF
j_gene: TRBJ1-1
d_gene: TRBD1
abundance: .
v_gene: TRBV18

CDR3nt: TGTGCCAGCAGGGAAAGTGGGGGGAACTATGGCTACACCTTC
CDR3aa: CASRESGGNYGYTF
j_gene: TRBJ1-2
d_gene: .
abundance: .
v_gene: TRBV7-2

CDR3nt: TGCGCCAGCAGCTTTACTAGCGGGAGGGCGTTCTACAATGAGCAGTTCTTC
CDR3aa: CASSFTSGRAFYNEQFF
j_gene: TRBJ2-1
d_gene: TRBD2
abundance: many
v_gene: TRBV5-1

CDR3nt: TGCGCCAGCAGCCAAGGGATCGGACGGGCCTACGAGCAGTACTTC
CDR3aa: CASSQGIGRAYEQYF
j_gene: TRBJ2-7
d_gene: .
abundance: .
v_gene: TRBV4-1

CDR3nt: TGCAGTGCTAGAGTACCAATTACGGAGGGAGCTTTCTTT
CDR3aa: CSARVPITEGAFF
j_gene: TRBJ1-1
d_gene: .
abundance: few
v_gene: TRBV20-1

CDR3nt: TGTGCCAGCAGCCTCACCAGACCCCAGCATACGCAGTATTTT
CDR3aa: CASSLTRPQHTQYF
j_gene: TRBJ2-3
d_gene: .
abundance: .
v_gene: TRBV6-1

CDR3nt: TGTGCCAGCAGTTACTCCGCCGAGCAGTACTTC
CDR3aa: CASSYSAEQYF
j_gene: TRBJ2-7
d_gene: .
abundance: .
v_gene: TRBV6-5

CDR3nt: TGTGCCAGCAAAAACCGGGGACTAGGGGGCTACAATGAGCAGTTCTTC
CDR3aa: CASKNRGLGGYNEQFF
j_gene: TRBJ2-1
d_gene: TRBD2
abundance: many
v_gene: TRBV6-1

CDR3nt: TGTGCCAGCAGTTCCCAGGCTCCGGGTGTGGCCCAGTACTTC
CDR3aa: CASSSQAPGVAQYF
j_gene: TRBJ2-5
d_gene: .
abundance: .
v_gene: TRBV7-9

CDR3nt: TGTGCTAGTGGTTTGGACCCACAAGGGCATGGCGCGTTTGCGGCTTTCTTT
CDR3aa: CASGLDPQGHGAFAAFF
j_gene: TRBJ1-1
d_gene: .
abundance: many
v_gene: TRBV12-5

CDR3nt: TGTGCCATCAGTGAAGAGACAGGGGGCAGGGATACGCAGTATTTT
CDR3aa: CAISEETGGRDTQYF
j_gene: TRBJ2-3
d_gene: TRBD1
abundance: few
v_gene: TRBV10-3

CDR3nt: TGCAGTGCTAGAGATTTTGCTAGCGGGACCAACACCGGGGAGCTGTTTTTT
CDR3aa: CSARDFASGTNTGELFF
j_gene: TRBJ2-2
d_gene: TRBD2
abundance: many
v_gene: TRBV20-1